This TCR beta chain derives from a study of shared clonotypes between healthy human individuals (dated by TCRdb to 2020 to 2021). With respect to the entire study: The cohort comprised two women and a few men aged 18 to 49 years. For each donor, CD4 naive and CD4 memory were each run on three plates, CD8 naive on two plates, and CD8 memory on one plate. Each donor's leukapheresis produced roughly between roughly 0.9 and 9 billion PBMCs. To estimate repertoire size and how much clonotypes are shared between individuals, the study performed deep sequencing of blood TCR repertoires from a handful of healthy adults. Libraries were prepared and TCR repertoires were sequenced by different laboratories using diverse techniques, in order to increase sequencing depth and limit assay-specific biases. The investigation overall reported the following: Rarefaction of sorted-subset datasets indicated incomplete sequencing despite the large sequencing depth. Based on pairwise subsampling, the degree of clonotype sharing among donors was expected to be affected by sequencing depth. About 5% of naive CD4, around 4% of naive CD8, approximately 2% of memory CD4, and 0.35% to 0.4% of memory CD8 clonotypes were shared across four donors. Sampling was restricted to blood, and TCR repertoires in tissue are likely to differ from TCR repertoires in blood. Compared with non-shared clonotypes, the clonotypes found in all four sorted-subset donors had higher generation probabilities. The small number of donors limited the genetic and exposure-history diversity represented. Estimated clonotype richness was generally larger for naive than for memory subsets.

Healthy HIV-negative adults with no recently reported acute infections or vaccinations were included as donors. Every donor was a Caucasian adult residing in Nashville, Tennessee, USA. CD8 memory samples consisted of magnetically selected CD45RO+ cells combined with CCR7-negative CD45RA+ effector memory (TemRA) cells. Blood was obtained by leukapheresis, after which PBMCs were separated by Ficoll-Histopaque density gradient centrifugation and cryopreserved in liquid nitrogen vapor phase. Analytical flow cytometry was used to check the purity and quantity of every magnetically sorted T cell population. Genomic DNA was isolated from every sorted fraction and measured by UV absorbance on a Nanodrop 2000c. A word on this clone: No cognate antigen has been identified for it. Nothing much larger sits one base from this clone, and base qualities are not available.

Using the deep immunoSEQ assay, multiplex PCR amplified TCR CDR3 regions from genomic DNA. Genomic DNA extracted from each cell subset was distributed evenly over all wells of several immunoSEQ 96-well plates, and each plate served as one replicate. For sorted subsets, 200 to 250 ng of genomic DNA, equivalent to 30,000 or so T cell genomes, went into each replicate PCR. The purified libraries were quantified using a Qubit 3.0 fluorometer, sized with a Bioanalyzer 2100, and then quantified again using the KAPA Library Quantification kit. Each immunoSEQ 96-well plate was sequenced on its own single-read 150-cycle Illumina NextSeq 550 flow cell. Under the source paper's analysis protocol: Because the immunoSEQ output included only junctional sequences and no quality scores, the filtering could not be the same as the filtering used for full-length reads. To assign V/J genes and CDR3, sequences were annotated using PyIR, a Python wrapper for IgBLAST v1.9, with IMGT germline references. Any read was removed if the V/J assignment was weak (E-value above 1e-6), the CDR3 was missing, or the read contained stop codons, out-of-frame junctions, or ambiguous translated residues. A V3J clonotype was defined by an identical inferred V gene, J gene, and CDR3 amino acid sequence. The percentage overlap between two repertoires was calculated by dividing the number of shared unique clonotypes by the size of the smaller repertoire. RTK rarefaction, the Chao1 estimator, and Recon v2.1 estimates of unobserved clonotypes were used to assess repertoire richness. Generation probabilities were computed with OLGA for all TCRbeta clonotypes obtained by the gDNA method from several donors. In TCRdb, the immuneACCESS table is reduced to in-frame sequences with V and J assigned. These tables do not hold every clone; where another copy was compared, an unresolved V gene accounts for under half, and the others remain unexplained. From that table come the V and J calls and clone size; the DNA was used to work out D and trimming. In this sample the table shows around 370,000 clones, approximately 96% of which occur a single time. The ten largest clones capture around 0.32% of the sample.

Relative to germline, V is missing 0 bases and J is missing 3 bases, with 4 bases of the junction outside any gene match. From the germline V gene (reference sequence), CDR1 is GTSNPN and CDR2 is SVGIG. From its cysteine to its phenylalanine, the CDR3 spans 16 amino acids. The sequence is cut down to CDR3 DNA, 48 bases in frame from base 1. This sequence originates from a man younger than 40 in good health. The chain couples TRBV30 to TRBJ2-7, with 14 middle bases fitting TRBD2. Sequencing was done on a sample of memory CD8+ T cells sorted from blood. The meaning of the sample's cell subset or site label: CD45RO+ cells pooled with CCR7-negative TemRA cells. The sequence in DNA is TGTGCCTGGAGTGTACTGGGACTAGCGGGAGACTACGAGCAGTACTTC. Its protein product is CAWSVLGLAGDYEQYF.